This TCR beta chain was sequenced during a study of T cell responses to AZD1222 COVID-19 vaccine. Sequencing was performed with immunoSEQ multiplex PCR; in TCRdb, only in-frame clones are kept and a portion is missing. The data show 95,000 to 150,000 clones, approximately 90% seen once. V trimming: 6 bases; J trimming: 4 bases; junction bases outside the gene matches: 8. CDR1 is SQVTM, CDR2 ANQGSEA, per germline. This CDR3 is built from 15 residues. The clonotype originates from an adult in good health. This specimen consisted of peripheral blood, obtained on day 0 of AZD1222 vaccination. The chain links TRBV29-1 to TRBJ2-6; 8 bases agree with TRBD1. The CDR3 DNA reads TGCAGCGTGCCCCAGGGGGCGTCCGGGGCCAACGTCCTGACTTTC. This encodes CSVPQGASGANVLTF.